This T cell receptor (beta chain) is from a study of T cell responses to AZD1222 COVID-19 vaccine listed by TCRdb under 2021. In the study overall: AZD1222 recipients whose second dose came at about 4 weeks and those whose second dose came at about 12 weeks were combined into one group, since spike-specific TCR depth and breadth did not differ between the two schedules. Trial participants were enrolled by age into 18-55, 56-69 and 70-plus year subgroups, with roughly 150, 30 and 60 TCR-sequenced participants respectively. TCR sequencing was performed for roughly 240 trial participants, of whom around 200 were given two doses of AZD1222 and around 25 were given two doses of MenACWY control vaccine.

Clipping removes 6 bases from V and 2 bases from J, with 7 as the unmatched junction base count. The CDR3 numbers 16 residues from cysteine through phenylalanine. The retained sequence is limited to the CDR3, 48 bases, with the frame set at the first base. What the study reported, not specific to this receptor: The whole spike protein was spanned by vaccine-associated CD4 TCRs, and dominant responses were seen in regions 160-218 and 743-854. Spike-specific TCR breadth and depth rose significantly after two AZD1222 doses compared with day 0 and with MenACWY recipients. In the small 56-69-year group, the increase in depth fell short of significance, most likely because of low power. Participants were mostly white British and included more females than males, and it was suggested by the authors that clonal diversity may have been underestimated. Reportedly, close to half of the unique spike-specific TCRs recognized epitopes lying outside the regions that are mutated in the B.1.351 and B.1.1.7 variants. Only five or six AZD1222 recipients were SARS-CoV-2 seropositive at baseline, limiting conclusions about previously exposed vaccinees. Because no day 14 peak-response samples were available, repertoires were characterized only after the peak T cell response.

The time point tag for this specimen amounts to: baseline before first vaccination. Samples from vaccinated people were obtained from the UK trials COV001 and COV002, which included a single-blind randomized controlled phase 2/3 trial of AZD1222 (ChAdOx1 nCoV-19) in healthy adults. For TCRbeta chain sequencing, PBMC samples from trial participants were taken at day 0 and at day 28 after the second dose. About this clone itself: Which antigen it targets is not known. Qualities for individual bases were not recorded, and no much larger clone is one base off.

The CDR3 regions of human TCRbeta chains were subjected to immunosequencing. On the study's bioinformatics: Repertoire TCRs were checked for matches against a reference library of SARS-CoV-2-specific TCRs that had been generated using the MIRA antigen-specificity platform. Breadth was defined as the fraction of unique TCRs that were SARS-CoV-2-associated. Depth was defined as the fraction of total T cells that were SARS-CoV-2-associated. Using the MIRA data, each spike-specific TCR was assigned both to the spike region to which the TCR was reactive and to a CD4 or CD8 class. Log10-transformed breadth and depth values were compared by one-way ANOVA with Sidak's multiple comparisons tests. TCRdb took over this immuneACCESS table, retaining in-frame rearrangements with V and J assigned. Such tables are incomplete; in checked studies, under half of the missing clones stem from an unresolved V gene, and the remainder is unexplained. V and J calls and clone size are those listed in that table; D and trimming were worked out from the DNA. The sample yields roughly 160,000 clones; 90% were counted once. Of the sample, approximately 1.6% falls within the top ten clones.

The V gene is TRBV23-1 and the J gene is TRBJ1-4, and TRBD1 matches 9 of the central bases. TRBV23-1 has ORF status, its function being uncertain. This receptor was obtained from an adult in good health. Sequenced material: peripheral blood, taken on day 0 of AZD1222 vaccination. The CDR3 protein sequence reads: CASSPTGGGTNEKLFF. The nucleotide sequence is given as TGCGCCAGCAGCCCAACAGGGGGCGGGACTAATGAAAAACTGTTTTTT.